The rows below give T cell receptor beta chains drawn from one sample of a study of T-cell reconstitution after alpha-beta-depleted transplantation in children. TCRdb passed the PCR reads through MiXCR, listing each CDR3 protein once. The sample lists a few hundred thousand distinct CDR3 sequences, 15% to 20% occurring once. The specimen comprised PBMCs, mostly from graft donor cells, sampled 360 days after TCRalphabeta/CD19-depleted stem cell transplant. These receptor sequences come from a boy in the first two years of life who had a stem cell transplant for Wiskott-Aldrich syndrome, so the T cells may come from the graft donor. The CDR3 runs from the conserved cysteine through the conserved F or W. Each record gives: CDR3 DNA, CDR3 protein, J gene, V gene, D gene, clone size. A D gene is named only where the DNA matches it firmly. A row's size may be missing; if present it is once, few, many or a size class.

TGTGCCAGCAGCCTGGGGCCAGTGCGGAATGAGCAGTTCTTC CASSLGPVRNEQFF TRBJ2-1 TRBV13 NA few
TGTGCCAGCAGCCGGACTAGCGGGTCTACGAAGCAGTACTTC CASSRTSGSTKQYF TRBJ2-7 TRBV3-1 TRBD2 NA
TGTGCCAGCAGCCTTTATAGCGGGGGGGCGACAGATACGCAGTATTTT CASSLYSGGATDTQYF TRBJ2-3 TRBV9 TRBD2 NA
TGTCCCAGCAGTTTGTTAGCGGGAATGACCACCGGGGAGCTGTTTTTT CPSSLLAGMTTGELFF TRBJ2-2 TRBV27 TRBD2 NA
TGTGCCAGCAGTTACTCGAAAGGGACTAGCTGGGAGACCCAGTACTTC CASSYSKGTSWETQYF TRBJ2-5 TRBV6-5 TRBD2 few
TGTGCCAGCAGCGTTGGGGACAGATTCTACGAGCAGTACTTC CASSVGDRFYEQYF TRBJ2-7 TRBV9 TRBD1 few
TGCGCCAGCAGCTTGCGGGCACACTACAATGAGCAGTTCTTC CASSLRAHYNEQFF TRBJ2-1 TRBV5-1 NA few
TGCGCCAGCAGCTTGGGTTCCGGGGAGCTGTTTTTT CASSLGSGELFF TRBJ2-2 TRBV5-1 NA many
TGTGCCAGCAGCCAAGGCCGACTAGCGGGGGGGAAGCAGTTCTTC CASSQGRLAGGKQFF TRBJ2-1 TRBV14 TRBD2 NA
TGTGCCAGCAGTTACGGTCAAACTGGGGCCAACGTCCTGACTTTC CASSYGQTGANVLTF TRBJ2-6 TRBV6-5 NA NA
TGTGCCAGCAGTGAATCCGCAGTAGACTATGGCTACACCTTC CASSESAVDYGYTF TRBJ1-2 TRBV2 NA few
TGCAGCGTTTACACCGAAGGGACCCTCTACGAGCAGTACTTC CSVYTEGTLYEQYF TRBJ2-7 TRBV29-1 NA few
TGTGCCAGCAGAGTTGATATCTCCTACAATGAGCAGTTCTTC CASRVDISYNEQFF TRBJ2-1 TRBV6-1 NA few
TGTGCCATTACAGGGGGCTTATGGTCATGCAATCAGCCCCAGCATTTT CAITGGLWSCNQPQHF TRBJ1-5 TRBV14 TRBD1 NA
TGTGCCTGGATCCGCACTGCCTATGGCTACACCTTC CAWIRTAYGYTF TRBJ1-2 TRBV30 NA NA
TGTGCCAGCAGTCCCCTCAATTCACCCCTCCACTTT CASSPLNSPLHF TRBJ1-6 TRBV12-3/TRBV12-4 NA few
TGTGCCATCAGGAAAAACGAGCAGTACTTC CAIRKNEQYF TRBJ2-7 TRBV10-3 NA few
TGCAGTGCTAGAGCGTTCAGGTCAAGCACAGATACGCAGTATTTT CSARAFRSSTDTQYF TRBJ2-3 TRBV20-1 NA NA
NA CASSSSGGSYEQYF TRBJ2-7 TRBV27 NA NA
TGTGCCAGCAGCCAAGCTAACTTCGGGACTTGGGACAATGAGCAGTTCTTC CASSQANFGTWDNEQFF TRBJ2-1 TRBV4-2 NA few
TGCAGTGCTACCCAAAACTCTGGAAACACCATATATTTT CSATQNSGNTIYF TRBJ1-3 TRBV20-1 NA NA
TGTGCCAGCAGTCACGGACAGGGGGCAACCAATCAGCCCCAGCATTTT CASSHGQGATNQPQHF TRBJ1-5 TRBV6-5 TRBD1 NA
TGTGCCATCGGGAAGGGGGAGGGAGATACGCAGTATTTT CAIGKGEGDTQYF TRBJ2-3 TRBV10-3 NA NA
TGTGCCAGCAGCCCCAGACATTCTCGCCCTTACAATGAGCAGTTCTTC CASSPRHSRPYNEQFF TRBJ2-1 TRBV14 NA NA
TGTGCCATCCGCCGGGACTTACACAATGAGCAGTTCTTC CAIRRDLHNEQFF TRBJ2-1 TRBV10-3 NA many
TGTGCCAGCAATTTAGCGGGGGGGCAGCGGGAGACCCAGTACTTC CASNLAGGQRETQYF TRBJ2-5 TRBV12-3/TRBV12-4 TRBD2 NA
TGTGCCACCAGTGAGGGCGATACGCAGTATTTT CATSEGDTQYF TRBJ2-3 TRBV24-1 NA NA
TGCAGCGTCACCCCGAGGCTAGCGGGCCAGCAGTTCTTC CSVTPRLAGQQFF TRBJ2-1 TRBV29-1 TRBD2 NA
TGTGCCAGTAGTATAGCCCCGGTTGGGGGGGGCAATCAGCCCCAGCATTTT CASSIAPVGGGNQPQHF TRBJ1-5 TRBV19 NA few
TGCGCCAGCAGCCAAGCTCACTCAAGCGGGACCGCCTACGAGCAGTACTTC CASSQAHSSGTAYEQYF TRBJ2-7 TRBV4-3 TRBD2 few
TGCAGTGCTAGAGACCCGACTAGCGGGGGATACAATGAGCAGTTCTTC CSARDPTSGGYNEQFF TRBJ2-1 TRBV20-1 TRBD2 NA
TGTGCCACCAGTGATGGGACAGTACCCACCGGGGAGCTGTTTTTT CATSDGTVPTGELFF TRBJ2-2 TRBV24-1 TRBD1 few
TGTGCCACCAGTGATTTGCGGTGGGGGAATGAGCAGTTCTTC CATSDLRWGNEQFF TRBJ2-1 TRBV24-1 NA few
TGTGCCAGCAGCAAAGTGGGTAGCGGGAGGGCCGGGGAAAATGAGCAGTTCTTC CASSKVGSGRAGENEQFF TRBJ2-1 TRBV21-1 NA NA
TGTGCCAGCAGTTTGAGGCCAGGGGGGTTGAGATCCTATGGCTACACCTTC CASSLRPGGLRSYGYTF TRBJ1-2 TRBV12-3/TRBV12-4 TRBD1 NA
TGTGCCAGCAGCTGGGACAGGGGAAGCAATGAGCAGTTCTTC CASSWDRGSNEQFF TRBJ2-1 TRBV7-2 TRBD1 NA
TGTGCCAGCAGTGGGTGGGTGAAGAGCGGGAACACCGGGGAGCTGTTTTTT CASSGWVKSGNTGELFF TRBJ2-2 TRBV2 NA NA
TGCGCCAGCAGCTTGGCCTTATTGCAGGGGAACACTGAAGCTTTCTTT CASSLALLQGNTEAFF TRBJ1-1 TRBV5-1 NA few
TGTGCCAGCAGCTTTATATCCGGGGAGCTGTTTTTT CASSFISGELFF TRBJ2-2 TRBV7-8 NA NA
TGCGCCAGCAGCTTGAACGGGGCCACAGATACGCAGTATTTT CASSLNGATDTQYF TRBJ2-3 TRBV5-1 NA few
TGTGCCAGCTCACCAAGGGAGGTCCCCTACAATGAGCAGTTCTTC CASSPREVPYNEQFF TRBJ2-1 TRBV18 NA NA
TGTGCCAGCAGCTCGGGACCTTGGGATACGCAGTATTTT CASSSGPWDTQYF TRBJ2-3 TRBV7-8 NA few
TGCGCCAGCGCCAGGACTAGCGGGCTCTACGAGCAGTACTTC CASARTSGLYEQYF TRBJ2-7 TRBV4-3 TRBD2 NA